Below are 24 T cell receptor beta chains sequenced from a single sample in a study of T cells in Graves' hyperthyroidism and ophthalmopathy. RNA transcripts were the template for amplifying TCR beta CDR3 regions. The HTBI primer set was used in a first-round RT-PCR of the TCR CDR3. Each CDR3 protein is one row after TCRdb ran MiXCR on the multiplex PCR reads. The sample carries some 340,000 distinct CDR3 sequences, around 13% recorded once. The source material was blood. The receptors were sampled from a middle-aged woman with Graves' ophthalmopathy.

This clonotype was seen many times. The rearrangement uses TRBV27 and TRBJ1-5, with 7 bases identical to TRBD1. This CDR3 has 13 residues. The J segment lost 6 bases and the V segment lost 6 bases, leaving 5 bases of the junction unmatched. Per the germline V gene, CDR1 is MNHEY and CDR2 is SMNVEV (reference sequence). CDR3 sequence: CASRADRVQPQHF. CDR3 DNA: TGTGCCAGCAGAGCTGACAGGGTTCAGCCCCAGCATTTT.

The J gene is TRBJ2-7, the V gene TRBV20-1; D unresolved. The germline CDR1 and CDR2 sequences are DFQATT and SNEGSKA (reference sequence). This CDR3 comprises 13 residues. With 6 bases removed from V and 0 bases from J, the gap between germline ends came to 12 bases. The CDR3 nucleotides are TGCAGTGCCCTGACTCAGAGCTCCTACGAGCAGTACTTC. Encoded protein: CSALTQSSYEQYF.

This clonotype was detected only a few times. V and J are TRBV20-1 and TRBJ1-1; D is perhaps TRBD1 (5 bases). The CDR3 is made up of 15 amino acids. V gave up 3 bases and J gave up 0 bases, with 14 bases separating them. The germline V gene encodes CDR1 DFQATT and CDR2 SNEGSKA (reference sequence). The CDR3 is CSASQRWGMNTEAFF. The CDR3 region has the DNA TGCAGTGCTAGTCAAAGATGGGGCATGAACACTGAAGCTTTCTTT.

This clonotype was seen many times. The rearrangement joins TRBV11-2 to TRBJ2-7; 7 bases fit TRBD2. The length of the CDR3 is 14 residues. Per germline, CDR1 SGHAT and CDR2 FQNNGV. Trimming at V came to 1 base and at J to 2 bases, leaving 2 bases not matched to a gene. CDR3 in amino acids: CASSLVREAYEQYF. As DNA, the CDR3 is TGTGCCAGCAGCTTAGTACGGGAGGCCTACGAGCAGTACTTC. The whole variable domain, remainder taken from reference TRBV11-2 and TRBJ2-7, is EAGVAQSPRYKIIEKRQSVAFWCNPISGHATLYWYQQILGQGPKLLIQFQNNGVVDDSQLPKDRFSAERLKGVDSTLKIQPAKLEDSAVYLCASSLVREAYEQYFGPGTRLTVT.

This chain joins TRBV5-1 and TRBJ1-2; D uncertain. Germline CDR1 and CDR2: SGHRS and YFSETQ. Trimming took off 2 bases at V and 4 bases at J, with 24 bases between the two ends. The CDR3 runs to 18 residues. CDR3 nucleotides: TGCGCCAGCAGCTTCGACCCACCCCCTTCTATGGTATTCTATGGCTACACCTTC. Its translation is CASSFDPPPSMVFYGYTF.

This clonotype came up a few times. At one of its ends the junction is not consistent with the germline gene, which may arise from a read error. V is TRBV5-1 and J is TRBJ2-7; D may be TRBD2 (5 bases). Germline values: CDR1 SGHRS, CDR2 YFSETQ. The CDR3 extends over 14 amino acids. The CDR3 spells CASRLEAGSYEQYF. For the CDR3, the DNA is TGCGCCAGCAGATTGGAGGCGGGTTCCTACGAGCAGTACTTC.

The V and J genes are TRBV12-3 or TRBV12-4 and TRBJ2-1; D may be TRBD2 (6 bases). Trimming left V 6 bases short and J 0 bases short, with 15 bases between. This CDR3 has 16 residues. CDR3 region: CASRRGTASSYNEQFF. The CDR3 region has the DNA TGTGCCAGCAGACGCGGGACGGCGAGCTCCTACAATGAGCAGTTCTTC.

Many counts were recorded for this clonotype. The chain is built from TRBV28 and TRBJ1-1; a possible D gene is TRBD1 (6 bases). The V end lost 3 bases, the J end lost 0 bases, and 14 bases lay between the germline ends. Germline V gene data show CDR1 as MDHEN and CDR2 as SYDVKM. This CDR3 is 16 amino acids long. The CDR3 is CASSFWGAPMNTEAFF. The CDR3 DNA reads as TGTGCCAGCAGTTTTTGGGGGGCGCCGATGAACACTGAAGCTTTCTTT.

In this sample, this clonotype turned up many times. V gene TRBV2 combines with J gene TRBJ2-7, with D uncertain. The germline V gene encodes CDR1 SNHLY and CDR2 FYNNEI. The CDR3 length is 13 residues. V lost 1 base and J 6 bases, leaving 10 bases between the germline ends. CDR3 DNA: TGTGCCAGCAGTGAAGATCGGGCGCGCGAGCAGTACTTC. Its protein is CASSEDRAREQYF.

The chain employs TRBV30 and TRBJ2-3; D might be TRBD2 (7 bases). The V gene's germline CDR1 is GTSNPN and CDR2 SVGIG (reference sequence). The CDR3 is 15 residues long. Trimming took off 8 bases at V and 4 bases at J, with 22 bases between the two ends. The CDR3 here is CAHKGGRALPDTQYF. CDR3 nucleotide sequence: TGTGCCCATAAAGGGGGGAGGGCCTTACCAGATACGCAGTATTTT. Full variable domain (missing parts from reference TRBV30 and TRBJ2-3): SQTIHQWPATLVQPVGSPLSLECTVEGTSNPNLYWYRQAAGRGLQLLFYSVGIGQISSEVPQNLSASRPQDRQFILSSKKLLLSDSGFYLCAHKGGRALPDTQYFGPGTRLTVL.

This clonotype was recorded at least ten times. This rearrangement joins TRBV7-9 to TRBJ1-1; D call uncertain. Trimming left V 1 base short and J 8 bases short, with 11 bases between. The CDR3 length is 13 residues. Germline V gene data show CDR1 as SEHNR and CDR2 as FQNEAQ (reference sequence). CDR3 residues: CASSLDYLGEAFF. DNA for the CDR3: TGTGCCAGCAGCTTAGACTACCTGGGAGAAGCTTTCTTT.

This clonotype was counted at least ten times. J is TRBJ1-1 and V is TRBV29-1; 10 nucleotides match TRBD1. V was pared by 6 bases and J by 6 bases, with 7 bases of the junction left unmatched. Per the germline V gene, CDR1 is SQVTM and CDR2 is ANQGSEA. CDR3 size: 13 residues. CDR3 region: CSVTGQGRAEAFF. The DNA for the CDR3 is TGCAGCGTGACGGGACAGGGGCGGGCTGAAGCTTTCTTT.

V gene TRBV30 combines with J gene TRBJ2-3; TRBD2 matches 7 bases. V lost 4 bases to trimming and J lost 4 bases; unmatched junction nucleotides: 11. The CDR3 covers 15 residues. Per the germline V gene, CDR1 is GTSNPN and CDR2 is SVGIG (reference sequence). Here the CDR3 reads CAWTWAGGGADTQYF. CDR3 bases: TGTGCCTGGACTTGGGCCGGGGGAGGGGCAGATACGCAGTATTTT.

This clonotype was detected ten times or more. The V and J genes are TRBV28 and TRBJ1-2; TRBD1 might be the D (6 bases). V shed 3 bases and J shed 4 bases, with 21 bases lying between them. Germline V CDR1 and CDR2: MDHEN, SYDVKM. The CDR3 is made up of 17 amino acids. The CDR3 nucleotides are TGTGCCAGCAGTTTGCCCACACATACAGGGACCACCTATGGCTACACCTTC. This codes for CASSLPTHTGTTYGYTF.

A few counts support this clonotype. The V and J genes are TRBV5-1 and TRBJ2-3; TRBD1 is a possible D gene (6 bases). Per the germline V gene, CDR1 is SGHRS and CDR2 is YFSETQ. V was trimmed by 2 bases and J by 0 bases, leaving 10 bases between them. This CDR3 spans 15 amino acids. The chain's CDR3 is CASSLQGFSTDTQYF. The CDR3, as DNA: TGCGCCAGCAGCTTACAGGGATTTAGCACAGATACGCAGTATTTT.

This clonotype was seen at least ten times. The V call is TRBV12-3 or TRBV12-4, the J call TRBJ1-2; 9 positions match TRBD1. The junction had 9 bases not matched to a gene; V was cut back by 8 bases and J by 8 bases. The CDR3 has 13 amino acids. The CDR3 DNA follows: TGTGCCAGCGGACACGACAGGGGGAACGGCTACACCTTC. Protein sequence: CASGHDRGNGYTF.

This sequence joins TRBV12-5 and TRBJ2-1, with TRBD2 identical over 16 bases. The V and J ends lost 5 bases and 12 bases, in that order; junction bases with no gene match: 7. The CDR3 runs 15 residues. CDR1 is LGHNT and CDR2 is FRNRAP in the germline V gene. The CDR3 region is CASGVLGLAGGLQFF. The CDR3, as DNA: TGTGCTAGTGGTGTCCTGGGACTAGCGGGAGGGCTGCAGTTCTTC.

This clonotype was picked up many times. This chain connects TRBV20-1 to TRBJ2-1, with D unclear. Germline CDR1 DFQATT, CDR2 SNEGSKA (reference sequence). V lost 5 bases to trimming and J lost 0 bases, with 5 bases between them. There are 12 residues in the CDR3. Here the CDR3 reads CSAYSSYNEQFF. The CDR3 DNA sequence: TGCAGTGCTTACAGCTCCTACAATGAGCAGTTCTTC.

This clonotype was recorded many times. The chain uses TRBV6-1 and TRBJ1-2; TRBD1 matches 8 bases. The CDR3 covers 13 residues. Trimming took 7 bases from V and 6 from J; bases not matched to a gene: 7. The germline V gene encodes CDR1 MNHNS and CDR2 SASEGT. DNA of the CDR3: TGTGCCAGCACAACAGGGGGACTGGATGGCTACACCTTC. It translates to CASTTGGLDGYTF.

This clonotype came up many times. The V call is TRBV7-8, the J call TRBJ1-2; no definite D call. Trimming removed 3 bases at V and 2 bases at J, with 10 bases between. The CDR3 spans 14 residues. Looked up from germline, CDR1 is SGHVS and CDR2 is FQNEAQ. The CDR3 spells CASSLATPNYGYTF. CDR3 coding DNA: TGTGCCAGCAGCTTGGCGACACCAAACTATGGCTACACCTTC.

This clonotype was counted many times. The rearrangement joins TRBV6-1 to TRBJ1-1; D is undetermined. CDR3 length: 13 residues. V lost 4 bases and J lost 2, with 8 bases in between. Germline V lookup: CDR1 MNHNS, CDR2 SASEGT. CDR3 protein: CASSGKINTEAFF. CDR3 coding DNA: TGTGCCAGCAGTGGAAAAATTAACACTGAAGCTTTCTTT.

This clonotype was counted many times. The chain couples TRBV2 to TRBJ1-2; D remains ambiguous. The CDR3 runs to 13 residues. Germline V gives CDR1 SNHLY, CDR2 FYNNEI. Trimming took off 2 bases at V and 8 bases at J, with 12 bases between the two ends. This CDR3 is CASSETSNGGYTF. The CDR3 DNA sequence: TGTGCCAGCAGTGAAACCTCAAACGGGGGCTACACCTTC.

This clonotype appeared a few times. V usage is TRBV28 and J usage is TRBJ2-7; D uncertain. The CDR3 consists of 14 residues. CDR1 and CDR2 from the germline V gene are MDHEN and SYDVKM. V dropped 6 bases and J dropped 2 bases, with 14 bases sitting between them. CDR3 region: CASSSLQPPYEQYF. The CDR3 nucleotides are TGTGCCAGCAGCTCTCTCCAACCCCCCTACGAGCAGTACTTC.

This clonotype was recorded many times. CDR3 sequence (DNA): TGTGCCAGCAGCTTGGAGGCCAGGGCCGACGAGCAGTACTTC. Amino acid sequence: CASSLEARADEQYF. The gene calls are TRBV5-6 and TRBJ2-7, with a possible D match to TRBD1 (5 bases). Germline loops: CDR1 SGHDT, CDR2 YYEEEE. The CDR3 length is 14 residues. Trimming stripped 0 bases from V and 5 bases from J, with 12 bases between.